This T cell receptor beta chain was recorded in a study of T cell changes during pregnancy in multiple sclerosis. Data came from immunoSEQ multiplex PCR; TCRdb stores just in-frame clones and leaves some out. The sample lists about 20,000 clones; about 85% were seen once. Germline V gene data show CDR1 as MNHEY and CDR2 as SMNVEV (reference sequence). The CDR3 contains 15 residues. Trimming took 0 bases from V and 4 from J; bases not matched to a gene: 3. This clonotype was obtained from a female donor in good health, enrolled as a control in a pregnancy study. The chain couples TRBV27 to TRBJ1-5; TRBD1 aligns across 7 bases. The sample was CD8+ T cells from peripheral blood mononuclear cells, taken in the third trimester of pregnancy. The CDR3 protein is CASSLSHRGNQPQHF. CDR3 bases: TGTGCCAGCAGTTTATCGCACAGGGGAAATCAGCCCCAGCATTTT.